A selection of T cell receptor beta chains follows, all from one sample in a study of identical twins. Using its own MiXCR run on the 5' RACE reads, TCRdb lists one record per CDR3 protein. The sample contains some 590,000 distinct CDR3 sequences, nearly 10% of which appear only once. The same data also went into a second study, on yellow fever vaccine responses in identical twins.

The sequenced sample was PBMCs. All receptors derive from a young woman in good health. Both conserved end residues are trimmed from each CDR3. Each record gives: V gene, J gene, clone size, CDR3 protein. Expanded clones get a size class; other rows say once, few or many, or leave the size out.

TRBV11-1	TRBJ2-3	.	ASSIKPGQVSITDTQY
TRBV5-1	TRBJ2-1	few	ASSLSPFSPNEQF
TRBV4-3	TRBJ2-2	.	ASSQSPSSGRSGELF
TRBV10-3	TRBJ1-4	.	ATRDRVEKLF
TRBV10-3	TRBJ2-1	few	ASGDGINEQF
TRBV29-1	TRBJ2-7	many	SAEGLAEPYEQY
TRBV3-1	TRBJ2-7	.	ASSQGSGGPYEQY
TRBV5-1	TRBJ2-2	few	ASSRGQSPGTGELF
TRBV18	TRBJ2-7	.	ASSPSLDGGQGHYEQY
TRBV10-3	TRBJ2-1	few	AISESISGSSYEQF
TRBV12-3/TRBV12-4	TRBJ1-5	many	ASSPMGTDGGQPQH
TRBV20-1	TRBJ2-7	few	SVTHTGDGEQY
TRBV4-3	TRBJ2-7	few	ASSQGAPLTGVIDYEQY
TRBV29-1	TRBJ2-3	.	SVLGGFTDTQY
TRBV6-1	TRBJ2-7	.	ASSDPTPGEQY
TRBV11-2	TRBJ1-1	few	ASSPTDRVEAF
TRBV2	TRBJ2-5	.	VSSSGGEETQY
TRBV20-1	TRBJ1-4	.	SAPSLGGEKLF
TRBV7-9	TRBJ2-7	few	ASSQGKGYEQY
TRBV7-6	TRBJ2-1	.	ASSLARQQGLAALYNEQF
TRBV5-4	TRBJ1-1	many	ASSLEHSNTEAF
TRBV20-1	TRBJ2-1	.	SAKGLAGNSFYNEQF
TRBV11-2	TRBJ2-2	few	ASSWPQVNTGELF
TRBV7-2	TRBJ2-7	.	ASSRLAEQYEQY
TRBV7-9	TRBJ2-5	.	ASEQWTGDQETQY
TRBV9	TRBJ1-2	.	ASSARDRGSFGYT
TRBV20-1	TRBJ2-5	.	SARAPDSSGTQY
TRBV20-1	TRBJ2-2	many	SATLDPGELF
TRBV28	TRBJ2-5	many	ASSPLQETQY
TRBV20-1	TRBJ2-1	.	SARRSGGSSYNEQF
TRBV5-1	TRBJ2-7	.	ASSPGTSAGHEQY
TRBV27	TRBJ2-7	.	ASRGIGEGSYEQY
TRBV15	TRBJ2-1	many	ATSGTGTSSYNEQF
TRBV28	TRBJ2-1	.	ASSQLAGGQNEQF
TRBV12-5	TRBJ2-1	few	ASVPGTGAYNEQF
TRBV6-2/TRBV6-3	TRBJ2-1	.	ASSYEGGRPYNEQF
TRBV24-1	TRBJ2-1	many	ATSDLGQGVIDEQF
TRBV9	TRBJ2-1	many	ASSVGSPGEQF
TRBV7-9	TRBJ2-3	.	ASSSVSDDTQY
TRBV20-1	TRBJ2-7	.	SASGEAAPDEQY
TRBV20-1	TRBJ1-5	.	SAPNPDRGPGQPQH
TRBV15	TRBJ2-7	few	ATSTRAGSPYEQY
TRBV29-1	TRBJ1-1	few	SAPRQGWPF
TRBV20-1	TRBJ2-1	.	SATRDEQF